These 24 T cell receptor beta chains originate from one sample sequenced in a study of tumor-infiltrating lymphocytes in primary liver carcinoma. It was from roughly 20-30 mg of unsorted bulk tissue that RNA and DNA were co-extracted. A constant-region primer primed TCR beta cDNA synthesis from about 490 ng of total RNA. Nested multiplex PCR, run for three rounds with slightly modified ARM-PCR, yielded TCR beta libraries. Two initial PCR rounds of about 9 cycles each paired TRBV1-TRBV30 forward primers with a C-beta reverse primer. Each CDR3 protein is one row after TCRdb ran MiXCR on the multiplex PCR reads. In the table there are under 90,000 distinct CDR3 sequences, 72% of which are singletons. The sequencing sample was made of liver tumor tissue from sampling region 1. Subset indicated: tumor region T1, superior pole. The receptors shown here come from a man aged 35-49 years with primary liver carcinoma and hepatitis B virus infection.

The genes are TRBV11-2 and TRBJ2-3; tentative D call: TRBD2 (6 bases). CDR1 is SGHAT and CDR2 is FQNNGV in the germline V gene. V was trimmed by 5 bases and J by 4 bases, leaving 13 bases between them. The CDR3 is 14 amino acids. DNA of the CDR3: TGTGCCAGCAGCCCACGGGAGCCCGCAGATACGCAGTATTTT. Translated, it gives CASSPREPADTQYF.

Regarding this clonotype: Given a much more abundant clone one base away, this may be a read error. The chain is built from TRBV7-9 and TRBJ2-1; TRBD1 aligns across 8 bases. The CDR3 consists of 14 residues. The V segment lost 9 bases and the J segment 10 bases; nucleotides outside the gene matches: 14. Germline loops: CDR1 SEHNR, CDR2 FQNEAQ (reference sequence). The CDR3 DNA reads as TGTGCCAGGAGATCCGGGACAGGCGGCGGAGAGCAGTTCTTC. Protein sequence: CARRSGTGGGEQFF. Full variable domain (outside the CDR3, taken from reference TRBV7-9 and TRBJ2-1): DTGVSQNPRHKITKRGQNVTFRCDPISEHNRLYWYRQTLGQGPEFLTYFQNEAQLEKSRLLSDRFSAERPKGSFSTLEIQRTEQGDSAMYLCARRSGTGGGEQFFGPGTRLTVL.

In the case of this clonotype: The junction does not match germline at one end; this may be a read error. The rearrangement links TRBV4-1 to TRBJ1-2, with TRBD1 matching 7 bases. The CDR3 covers 14 residues. CDR1 and CDR2 from the germline V gene are MGHRA and YSYEKL. The CDR3 sequence: CASGTTGEGYGYAF. The DNA of the CDR3 is TGCGCCAGCGGCACCACAGGGGAGGGCTATGGCTACGCCTTC.

This clonotype appeared once. A read error may produce the germline difference seen at one junction end. The rearrangement links TRBV10-3 to TRBJ2-1; 9 bases are a match to TRBD1. Germline V gene lookup returns CDR1 ENHRY and CDR2 SYGVKD. This CDR3 is built from 15 residues. The CDR3 protein is CTIRSGQGIYNEQFF. The DNA of the CDR3 is TGTACCATCAGATCAGGACAGGGGATCTACAATGAGCAGTTCTTC.

Of note for this clonotype: Relative to the germline gene, one junction end is altered; a read error may explain this. The genes are TRBV29-1 and TRBJ1-2, with a possible D match to TRBD1 (5 bases). Germline CDR1 and CDR2: SQVTM and ANQGSEA. The CDR3 covers 12 residues. The CDR3 sequence is CSVEEWGYGYTF. In DNA form, the CDR3 reads TGCAGCGTTGAAGAGTGGGGGTATGGTTACACCTTC.

On this clonotype itself: Without the conserved terminal phenylalanine or tryptophan, this CDR3 likely stems from a read error. This sequence joins TRBV11-1 and TRBJ2-1, with 12 positions matching TRBD2. CDR1 is SGHAT, CDR2 FQDESV, per germline (reference sequence). The length of the CDR3 is 17 residues. The CDR3: CASSLRLAGEVDNGQFL. DNA for the CDR3: TGTGCCAGCAGTCTGCGACTAGCGGGAGAAGTTGACAATGGGCAGTTCTTA.

Note on this clonotype: Its ends do not fully match the called genes, so a read error is possible. This chain joins TRBV5-8 and TRBJ2-3, with D hard to call. This CDR3 is 12 amino acids long. Germline V gives CDR1 SGHTS, CDR2 YDEGEE. DNA of the CDR3: TGTGACTACGGGCGCCTCACAGATACACAGTATTTT. Amino acids: CDYGRLTDTQYF.

Regarding this clonotype: This may stem from a read error, because a much larger clone lies one nucleotide away. The V gene is TRBV30, the J gene TRBJ2-2; TRBD2 matches at 11 bases. This CDR3 contains 15 residues. Germline loops: CDR1 GTSNPN, CDR2 SVGIG (reference sequence). Written as DNA, the CDR3 is TGTTCCTGGAGGGGGGGACTAGCGGCCACCGGGGAGCTGTTTTTT. Translating gives CSWRGGLAATGELFF.

This chain connects TRBV7-2 to TRBJ2-7; unclear D gene. The germline CDR1 and CDR2 sequences are SGHTA and FQGNSA. This CDR3 comprises 14 residues. V shed 10 bases and J shed 2 bases, with 18 bases lying between them. The CDR3 region is CANSAYLTPYEQYF. The CDR3 nucleotides are TGTGCCAACTCGGCGTACCTGACACCCTACGAGCAGTACTTC.

The chain combines TRBV10-3 with TRBJ2-7; tentative D call: TRBD2 (5 bases). Deletions cut 3 bases from V and 4 bases from J, with 19 bases between. Per germline, CDR1 ENHRY and CDR2 SYGVKD. This CDR3 comprises 16 residues. DNA for the CDR3: TGTGCCATCAGTGATAGAGGGAGCAGGTGCAGGTACGAGCAGTACTTC. Translating gives CAISDRGSRCRYEQYF.

Comment on this clonotype: A read error may produce the germline difference seen at one junction end. The chain links TRBV6-1 to TRBJ2-1; 8 positions agree with TRBD2. CDR1 and CDR2 (germline): MNHNS, SASEGT. The CDR3 is made up of 15 amino acids. CDR3 DNA: TGTGCTAGCAGCAAATGGGAACTAGCGGACAATGAGCAGTTCTTC. Protein product: CASSKWELADNEQFF.

V gene TRBV4-1 combines with J gene TRBJ1-5; maybe TRBD2 (6 bases). The J call could be wrong; TRBJ2-3 is a better fit for the DNA end. CDR1 and CDR2 (germline): MGHRA, YSYEKL. This CDR3 contains 15 residues. CDR3 region: CASRRGGGDDQPQYF. CDR3 nucleotide sequence: TGCGCCAGCAGACGAGGAGGAGGGGACGACCAGCCCCAGTATTTT.

Comments on this clonotype: Sequence at one end of the junction differs from germline and may be a read error. The CDR3 coding sequence is TGTACCAGCAACCGCTTTCCAGCGGGCAGCTCTGGGGCCAACGTCCTGACTTTC. Amino acid sequence: CTSNRFPAGSSGANVLTF. This rearrangement joins TRBV11-2 to TRBJ2-6, with D possibly being TRBD2 (6 bases). Germline CDR1 SGHAT, CDR2 FQNNGV. This CDR3 spans 18 amino acids.

This clonotype has only a few counts. The junction and the germline gene differ at one end; a read error may be behind it. The chain employs TRBV5-5 and TRBJ2-7; 9 bases are a match to TRBD1. CDR3 length equals 16 residues. Germline-derived CDR1 and CDR2 are SGHKS and YYEKEE (reference sequence). In nucleotides, the CDR3 is TGTGCCAGCAGCTTGGTTACAGGGGGCTCCAACTACGAGCAGTGCTTC. This encodes CASSLVTGGSNYEQCF.

This clonotype was picked up a small number of times. A read error may explain this, as a much larger clone is one base away. J is TRBJ1-1 and V is TRBV10-3, with D perhaps matching TRBD1 (5 bases). Per the germline V gene, CDR1 is ENHRY and CDR2 is SYGVKD. The CDR3 extends over 14 amino acids. This CDR3 is CVISESWGGTEAFF. CDR3 DNA sequence: TGTGTCATCAGTGAGTCGTGGGGGGGGACTGAAGCTTTCTTT.

To note about this clonotype: The junction does not match germline at one end; this may be a read error. The chain employs TRBV29-1 and TRBJ2-1, with TRBD2 as a possible D gene (6 bases). The CDR3 is 14 amino acids. The germline V gene has CDR1 SQVTM and CDR2 ANQGSEA. The CDR3 here is CSVLKAGGPNEKFF. DNA of the CDR3: TGCAGCGTCCTCAAAGCTGGAGGGCCTAATGAGAAGTTCTTC.

For this clonotype: A read error may produce the germline difference seen at one junction end. CDR3 in amino acids: CASNEAEGQPQHF. Written as DNA, the CDR3 is TGTGCCAGCAATGAAGCGGAAGGTCAGCCCCAACATTTT. This rearrangement joins TRBV6-1 to TRBJ1-5; D unresolved. The germline CDR1 and CDR2 sequences are MNHNS and SASEGT. The CDR3 is made up of 13 amino acids.

Comments on this clonotype: A read error may produce the germline difference seen at one junction end. The genes are TRBV4-2 and TRBJ1-1; 7 positions agree with TRBD1. This CDR3 has 16 amino acids. Germline loops: CDR1 LGHNA, CDR2 YNFKEQ. This chain's CDR3 is CASNQGLQGGNTEAFF. The CDR3 DNA reads TGTGCCAGCAACCAAGGGCTTCAGGGGGGGAACACTGAAGCTTTCTTC.

The rearrangement links TRBV10-3 to TRBJ2-1, with 9 bases fitting TRBD1. CDR1 and CDR2 from the germline V gene are ENHRY and SYGVKD. Unmatched junction bases numbered 10, after V lost 8 bases and J lost 8 bases. This CDR3 spans 14 amino acids. In DNA, the CDR3 is TGTGCCATCTGCGAAGGGGGACAGGGAGATGAGCAGTTCTTC. This encodes CAICEGGQGDEQFF.

About this clonotype: The conserved final phenylalanine or tryptophan is absent from the CDR3, which likely points to a read error. No DNA is shown, since the ends of the CDR3 on it are uncertain; the CDR3 is the one TCRdb lists. This chain uses TRBV29-1 with TRBJ2-7; TRBD2 is the table's D call, not checked against the DNA. Ends included, the CDR3 has 16 residues. Germline V gene lookup returns CDR1 SQVTM and CDR2 ANQGSEA. CDR3: CSVESRKTSESYEQCI.

With respect to this clonotype: The junction and the germline gene differ at one end; a read error may be behind it. The chain recombines TRBV12-3 or TRBV12-4 with TRBJ1-6; D gene unclear. The CDR3 extends over 13 amino acids. CDR3 protein: CASSLRRVSSLHF. In DNA form, the CDR3 reads TGTGCCAGCAGTTTGAGAAGGGTTTCATCCCTCCACTTT.

This chain uses TRBV29-1 with TRBJ2-7, with 13 bases identical to TRBD2. This CDR3 has 15 amino acids. Germline trimming cut 4 bases from V and 7 bases from J; bases unmatched to any gene: 10. The V gene's germline CDR1 is SQVTM and CDR2 ANQGSEA. CDR3 DNA: TGCAGCGTTGCCGATGGACTAGCGGGAGACTATGAGCAGTACTTC. Its protein is CSVADGLAGDYEQYF.

The rearrangement joins TRBV5-4 to TRBJ2-5, with 7 bases identical to TRBD1. The CDR3 length is 15 residues. Germline values: CDR1 SGHNT, CDR2 YYREEE (reference sequence). After removal of 6 bases from V and 2 bases from J, the junction contained 10 bases not matched to a gene. The chain's CDR3 is CASNDGETGQETQYF. CDR3 coding DNA: TGTGCCAGCAATGATGGGGAGACAGGGCAAGAGACCCAGTACTTC.

This clonotype was observed at least ten times. The chain is built from TRBV5-1 and TRBJ2-2; D might be TRBD1 or TRBD2, each matching 5 bases. This CDR3 region has 17 residues. V gave up 0 bases and J gave up 6 bases, with 18 bases separating them. Germline V lookup: CDR1 SGHRS, CDR2 YFSETQ. CDR3 DNA: TGCGCCAGCAGCTTGGCCGGGACGCACCAAGGGGCCGGGGAGCTGTTTTTT. This gives the protein CASSLAGTHQGAGELFF.